What follows are 25 T cell receptor beta chains derived from one specimen sequenced in a study of molecular identifiers for immune sequencing clone quantification. One entry per CDR3 protein results from TCRdb running MiXCR on the PCR reads. The sample includes about 320,000 distinct CDR3 sequences, roughly 23% of them seen just once. Source material: naive CD8+ T cells from blood, with Jurkat cell RNA spiked in. As to subset: FACS-sorted CD8+CD4-CCR7+CD45RA+ naive T cells. These TCRs come from a human donor in good health. Some libraries in this study had Jurkat cell RNA spiked in.

This clonotype turned up a few times. The rearrangement uses TRBV19 and TRBJ1-1; 9 nucleotides line up with TRBD1. This CDR3 is built from 13 residues. Germline values: CDR1 LNHDA, CDR2 SQIVND (reference sequence). V dropped 6 bases and J dropped 8; count of bases not matched to a gene: 7. CDR3 nucleotide sequence: TGTGCCAGTAGCCCCACAGGGGGCCTCGAAGCTTTCTTT. Its protein product is CASSPTGGLEAFF.

This clonotype was seen more than once but under ten times. The chain recombines TRBV3-1 with TRBJ2-2, with 7 bases identical to TRBD1. J lost 4 bases, V lost 0 bases, and 8 bases had no gene match. In germline, CDR1 is LGHDT, CDR2 YNNKEL (reference sequence). The CDR3 contains 17 residues. The CDR3 bases are TGTGCCAGCAGCCAAGATCGCGTGGGACAGCGCACCGGGGAGCTGTTTTTT. Amino acids: CASSQDRVGQRTGELFF.

This chain uses TRBV7-9 with TRBJ2-2, with 7 bases aligning to TRBD2. Germline V lookup: CDR1 SEHNR, CDR2 FQNEAQ (reference sequence). J gave up 0 bases and V 7 bases, and 17 bases lay outside the gene matches. There are 19 residues in the CDR3. In nucleotides, the CDR3 is TGTGCCAGCACCTCCGGCGTGCTAGCGGAGAACACGAACACCGGGGAGCTGTTTTTT. Its protein product is CASTSGVLAENTNTGELFF. Looking up the rest from reference TRBV7-9 and TRBJ2-2 gives the full variable domain: DTGVSQNPRHKITKRGQNVTFRCDPISEHNRLYWYRQTLGQGPEFLTYFQNEAQLEKSRLLSDRFSAERPKGSFSTLEIQRTEQGDSAMYLCASTSGVLAENTNTGELFFGEGSRLTVL.

This clonotype has ten or more counts. The chain couples TRBV20-1 to TRBJ2-5; no clear D gene. The CDR3 has 11 residues. Germline CDR1 DFQATT, CDR2 SNEGSKA (reference sequence). Trimming took off 5 bases at V and 4 bases at J, with 8 bases between the two ends. CDR3 nucleotide sequence: TGCAGTGCTTCCCATGGAGAGACCCAGTACTTC. Encoded protein: CSASHGETQYF.

This clonotype was detected many times. V and J are TRBV30 and TRBJ1-1, with D unresolved. Trimming pared 0 bases from V and 5 bases from J, leaving 7 bases between. The CDR3 extends over 12 amino acids. The germline V gene encodes CDR1 GTSNPN and CDR2 SVGIG (reference sequence). The CDR3 loop is CAWSVARTEAFF. The DNA of the CDR3 is TGTGCCTGGAGTGTAGCCCGAACTGAAGCTTTCTTT.

Concerning this clonotype: Just one base apart from a much larger clone, this may be a read error. The chain links TRBV12-3 or TRBV12-4 to TRBJ2-5; 10 bases fit TRBD1. V shed 11 bases and J 6 bases; nucleotides not matched to a gene: 3. This CDR3 region has 11 residues. The CDR3, as DNA: TGTGCCTGGGACAGGGGAAAGACCCAGTACTTC. Its translation: CAWDRGKTQYF.

This clonotype was detected many times. The chain carries TRBV5-8 and TRBJ2-7; D is uncertain. Germline V gives CDR1 SGHTS, CDR2 YDEGEE. This CDR3 spans 12 amino acids. Trimming left V 1 base short and J 4 bases short, with 6 bases between. The CDR3 DNA is TGTGCCAGCAGCTTGTCTGAGTACGAGCAGTACTTC. Protein product: CASSLSEYEQYF.

This clonotype appeared a few times. The chain employs TRBV4-1 and TRBJ2-2, with TRBD2 identical over 9 bases. The germline gives CDR1 MGHRA, CDR2 YSYEKL. V dropped 2 bases and J dropped 5; count of bases not matched to a gene: 12. CDR3 size: 18 residues. CDR3 sequence reads: CASSQPRPSGGLTGELFF. CDR3 nucleotide sequence: TGCGCCAGCAGCCAACCACGCCCGAGCGGGGGGTTGACCGGGGAGCTGTTTTTT.

Details on this clonotype: This may come from a read error, since a much larger clone is one base off. The chain is built from TRBV7-9 and TRBJ2-1, with D maybe TRBD1 (6 bases). Trimming cost V 6 bases and J 6 bases, with 9 bases left between them. CDR1 and CDR2 (germline): SEHNR, FQNEAQ (reference sequence). The CDR3 is made up of 12 amino acids. In DNA form, the CDR3 reads TGTGCCAGCAGGACAGGATGCAATGAGCAGTTCTTC. Its protein is CASRTGCNEQFF.

This clonotype was counted ten times or more. This chain joins TRBV12-3 or TRBV12-4 and TRBJ1-2; D is undetermined. Deletions cut 7 bases from V and 0 bases from J, with 9 bases between. The CDR3 has 13 amino acids. The CDR3 nucleotides read TGTGCCAGCACGGAGGATCCTAACTATGGCTACACCTTC. Protein product: CASTEDPNYGYTF.

Regarding this clonotype: This may be a read error, as it is one base from a much larger clone. The chain employs TRBV12-3 or TRBV12-4 and TRBJ2-6; 7 positions match TRBD2. The CDR3 contains 16 residues. DNA of the CDR3: TGTGCCGGCAGTTTAGCGGGCTTGTCTGGGGCCAACGTCCTGACTTTC. The encoded protein is CAGSLAGLSGANVLTF.

This clonotype was recorded a few times. The chain has TRBV4-2 and TRBJ2-7, with TRBD1 identical over 7 bases. V was clipped by 3 bases and J by 3 bases; unmatched bases: 8. Germline-derived CDR1 and CDR2 are LGHNA and YNFKEQ. The CDR3 is 15 residues long. The CDR3 loop reads CASSHSGTADYEQYF. In DNA, the CDR3 is TGTGCCAGCAGCCACTCCGGGACAGCGGACTACGAGCAGTACTTC.

In this sample, this clonotype turned up many times. This sequence joins TRBV27 and TRBJ2-3; perhaps TRBD2 as D (6 bases). Germline loops: CDR1 MNHEY, CDR2 SMNVEV (reference sequence). The CDR3 spans 14 residues. The ends were cut back, 7 bases at V and 0 bases at J, with 11 bases in the middle. CDR3 in DNA: TGTGCCAGCAAGGGACTGGTTAGCACAGATACGCAGTATTTT. Amino acids: CASKGLVSTDTQYF.

This sequence joins TRBV4-3 and TRBJ2-2; D gene ambiguous. The CDR3 consists of 15 residues. Germline V gene data show CDR1 as LGHNA and CDR2 as YSLEER. V shed 0 bases and J shed 4 bases, with 9 bases lying between them. CDR3 residues: CASSQEPKSTGELFF. DNA of the CDR3: TGCGCCAGCAGCCAAGAACCCAAGAGCACCGGGGAGCTGTTTTTT.

Points on this clonotype: One base away lies a much larger clone, so this may be a sequencing read error. The chain employs TRBV27 and TRBJ2-3; D is perhaps TRBD1 (6 bases). The CDR3 spans 16 residues. CDR1 MNHEY and CDR2 SMNVEV come from the germline V gene (reference sequence). V lost 3 bases, J lost 3 bases, and 16 bases lay in between. CDR3 sequence reads: CASSLVGGAATDTQYF. The CDR3 nucleotides read TGTGCCAGCAGTTTGGTTGGGGGCGCGGCGACAGATACGCAGTATTTT.

This clonotype was counted only a few times. A much larger clone lies a single base off, so this may be a read error. The chain couples TRBV29-1 to TRBJ1-1, with no clear D. CDR1 is SQVTM and CDR2 is ANQGSEA in the germline V gene. The CDR3 is 15 amino acids. With 1 base removed from V and 0 bases from J, the gap between germline ends came to 12 bases. CDR3: CSVEGTPDLNTEAFF. The CDR3 DNA reads as TGCAGCGTTGAAGGTACACCAGATTTGAACACTGAAGCTTTCTTT.

This rearrangement joins TRBV3-1 to TRBJ2-3; 9 nucleotides align to TRBD2. Germline V CDR1 and CDR2: LGHDT, YNNKEL (reference sequence). The CDR3 loop spans 17 amino acids. The V and J ends lost 0 bases and 5 bases, in that order; junction bases with no gene match: 9. The CDR3 sequence is CASSQDRAGGPVDTQYF. The CDR3 DNA follows: TGTGCCAGCAGCCAAGATAGGGCGGGGGGGCCGGTAGATACGCAGTATTTT.

This clonotype was recorded at least ten times. V is TRBV28 and J is TRBJ2-3; 7 positions match TRBD1. This CDR3 has 16 amino acids. The germline gives CDR1 MDHEN, CDR2 SYDVKM. J gave up 4 bases and V 6 bases, and 13 bases lay outside the gene matches. This CDR3 reads CASSHYIGGMADTQYF. CDR3 sequence (DNA): TGTGCCAGCAGCCACTACATAGGGGGCATGGCAGATACGCAGTATTTT. The variable domain in full, completed from reference TRBV28 and TRBJ2-3, reads DVKVTQSSRYLVKRTGEKVFLECVQDMDHENMFWYRQDPGLGLRLIYFSYDVKMKEKGDIPEGYSVSREKKERFSLILESASTNQTSMYLCASSHYIGGMADTQYFGPGTRLTVL.

This clonotype was recorded at least ten times. CDR3 in amino acids: CASNGLSDTEAFF. The CDR3 nucleotides are TGTGCCAGCAACGGACTCTCGGACACTGAAGCTTTCTTT. The chain joins TRBV6-5 to TRBJ1-1; D unclear. V shed 7 bases and J shed 3 bases, with 12 bases lying between them. Germline V gene lookup returns CDR1 MNHEY and CDR2 SVGAGI. The CDR3 totals 13 residues.

Points on this clonotype: This could be a read error, since a much larger clone is one nucleotide away. The chain employs TRBV9 and TRBJ2-3; D gene ambiguous. The DNA end favors TRBJ1-5, so the J call may be wrong. The CDR3 runs to 17 residues. The germline CDR1 and CDR2 sequences are SGDLS and YYNGEE. For the CDR3, the DNA is TGTGCCAGCAGCGGCCACTCCGGCGGCCAATTCACAGATACGCAGCATTTT. Protein sequence: CASSGHSGGQFTDTQHF.

This sequence joins TRBV4-1 and TRBJ2-7, with D maybe TRBD1 (6 bases). This CDR3 spans 15 amino acids. The germline CDR1 and CDR2 sequences are MGHRA and YSYEKL. V was trimmed by 6 bases and J by 5 bases, leaving 20 bases between them. The CDR3 sequence: CASRFGVQGPHEQYF. In DNA, the CDR3 is TGCGCCAGCAGGTTCGGGGTACAGGGCCCCCACGAGCAGTACTTC.

This clonotype was observed a handful of times. This chain uses TRBV4-1 with TRBJ2-2; D not resolved. Germline V gene data show CDR1 as MGHRA and CDR2 as YSYEKL. Trimming stripped 5 bases from V and 2 bases from J, with 12 bases between. The CDR3 runs to 15 residues. CDR3 in amino acids: CASSYGILNTGELFF. CDR3 in DNA: TGCGCCAGCAGCTACGGTATCCTCAACACCGGGGAGCTGTTTTTT.

This clonotype was seen more than once but under ten times. This chain joins TRBV10-3 and TRBJ2-7; a weak D match, TRBD2 (6 bases). The V end was cut by 3 bases, the J end by 4 bases, with 16 bases between. The length of the CDR3 is 15 residues. Germline CDR1 is ENHRY and CDR2 is SYGVKD. The CDR3 here is CAISDGRGTLYEQYF. Here the CDR3 DNA reads TGTGCCATCAGTGATGGTCGGGGGACTTTGTACGAGCAGTACTTC.

This clonotype was recorded a few times. The V call is TRBV14, the J call TRBJ1-1, with D possibly matching TRBD1 (5 bases). Germline V gene sequence: CDR1 SGHDN, CDR2 FVKESK. The V and J ends lost 2 bases and 3 bases respectively, with 19 bases between them. CDR3 length: 17 residues. The CDR3 region has the DNA TGTGCCAGCAGCCAACCGTCGTCAGGGAAAGGGGACACTGAAGCTTTCTTT. Translating gives CASSQPSSGKGDTEAFF. Looking up the rest from reference TRBV14 and TRBJ1-1 gives the full variable domain: EAGVTQFPSHSVIEKGQTVTLRCDPISGHDNLYWYRRVMGKEIKFLLHFVKESKQDESGMPNNRFLAERTGGTYSTLKVQPAELEDSGVYFCASSQPSSGKGDTEAFFGQGTRLTVV.

This clonotype has a handful of counts. Here the CDR3 omits its conserved ending phenylalanine or tryptophan, so a read error is the likely source. V and J are TRBV12-3 or TRBV12-4 and TRBJ2-5, with 11 bases that match TRBD2. The CDR3 spans 15 residues. V lost 5 bases to trimming and J lost 4 bases; unmatched junction nucleotides: 6. The CDR3 bases are TGTGCCAGCAGTAATCTAGCGGGGGGAGGAGAGACCCAGTACTCC. This translates into CASSNLAGGGETQYS.